A selection of T cell receptor beta chains follows, all from one sample in a study of neurological immune-mediated disorders. One entry per CDR3 protein, called by TCRdb with MiXCR from the 5' RACE reads. The sample contains tens of thousands of distinct CDR3 sequences, 10% of which appear only once. The sequencing sample was made of PBMCs. Source of these receptors: a man between 40 and 49 years old in good health. Both conserved end residues are part of each CDR3. Not all rows give a size; the values are once, few, many and, for expanded clones, a class.

V: TRBV10-3
J: TRBJ2-3
size: many
CDR3: CAISESGDSTDTQYF

V: TRBV10-3
J: TRBJ2-1
size: NA
CDR3: CAISDGLAGEGEQFF

V: TRBV29-1
J: TRBJ2-5
size: many
CDR3: CSVAQTGTGETQYF

V: TRBV20-1
J: TRBJ1-6
size: many
CDR3: CSASPGINSPLHF

V: TRBV7-2
J: TRBJ2-3
size: many
CDR3: CASSYQSTDTQYF

V: TRBV20-1
J: TRBJ2-1
size: many
CDR3: CSASPEGEQFF

V: TRBV5-1
J: TRBJ2-1
size: many
CDR3: CASSFVEGTNEQFF

V: TRBV10-3
J: TRBJ2-1
size: many
CDR3: CAIRRIGNEQFF

V: TRBV27
J: TRBJ2-1
size: few
CDR3: CASSFAGATLRNEQFF

V: TRBV20-1
J: TRBJ1-1
size: NA
CDR3: CSARPPRGRGNTEAFF

V: TRBV12-3/TRBV12-4
J: TRBJ2-5
size: many
CDR3: CASSFPQETQYF

V: TRBV4-2
J: TRBJ2-1
size: many
CDR3: CASSQGDSSYNEQFF

V: TRBV12-3/TRBV12-4
J: TRBJ2-1
size: many
CDR3: CASSAPPTEQFF

V: TRBV10-3
J: TRBJ2-7
size: many
CDR3: CAIRETSGAPYEQYF

V: TRBV13
J: TRBJ2-2
size: NA
CDR3: CASSLGREDTGELFF

V: TRBV12-3/TRBV12-4
J: TRBJ1-2
size: many
CDR3: CASQSRGSIYGYTF

V: TRBV6-1
J: TRBJ2-7
size: many
CDR3: CASSEVGSSYEQYF

V: TRBV5-1
J: TRBJ2-5
size: many
CDR3: CASSPYAGQGRKETQYF

V: TRBV24-1
J: TRBJ2-5
size: NA
CDR3: CATILTRDRGSQETQYF

V: TRBV12-3/TRBV12-4
J: TRBJ2-2
size: many
CDR3: CASRPGRGWTGELFF

V: TRBV5-1
J: TRBJ2-1
size: many
CDR3: CASSLEVAGPYNEQFF

V: TRBV14
J: TRBJ2-7
size: many
CDR3: CASRRTGGSSYEQYF

V: TRBV10-3
J: TRBJ2-7
size: many
CDR3: CAISEAGAGPSYEQYF

V: TRBV6-2/TRBV6-3
J: TRBJ1-2
size: NA
CDR3: CASSETGPYGYTF

V: TRBV11-2
J: TRBJ1-1
size: many
CDR3: CASSDPQETNTEAFF

V: TRBV21-1
J: TRBJ2-1
size: many
CDR3: CASSKFEVGASGYNEQFF

V: TRBV6-1
J: TRBJ2-7
size: few
CDR3: CASRPTGAREQYF

V: TRBV21-1
J: TRBJ2-1
size: many
CDR3: CASSKWDGAVYNEQFF

V: TRBV18
J: TRBJ1-2
size: NA
CDR3: CASSPPGTGYGYTF

V: TRBV20-1
J: TRBJ2-2
size: many
CDR3: CSASGHNTGELFF

V: TRBV20-1
J: TRBJ1-1
size: many
CDR3: CSALTVNTEAFF

V: TRBV12-3/TRBV12-4
J: TRBJ1-2
size: many
CDR3: CASSLASRGTPGGNYGYTF

V: TRBV12-3/TRBV12-4
J: TRBJ2-2
size: NA
CDR3: CSSRVAGNTGELFF

V: TRBV11-1
J: TRBJ2-1
size: many
CDR3: CASSLGGTGHEGEQFF

V: TRBV10-1
J: TRBJ2-1
size: many
CDR3: CASATSYNEQFF

V: TRBV5-1
J: TRBJ1-6
size: many
CDR3: CASRSTDNSPLHF

V: TRBV7-9
J: TRBJ1-1
size: NA
CDR3: CASSSTGTENTEAIF

V: TRBV6-5
J: TRBJ1-3
size: many
CDR3: CASSQGAGNTIYF

V: TRBV28
J: TRBJ1-5
size: NA
CDR3: CASSAKGDQPQHF

V: TRBV25-1
J: TRBJ2-3
size: many
CDR3: CASSVRGGNTDTQYF

V: TRBV7-2
J: TRBJ2-1
size: medium-sized
CDR3: CASSRGRVSSYNEQFF

V: TRBV7-9
J: TRBJ1-2
size: many
CDR3: CASTPIGAAGYTF

V: TRBV20-1
J: TRBJ2-5
size: many
CDR3: CSARDMFRPVETQYF